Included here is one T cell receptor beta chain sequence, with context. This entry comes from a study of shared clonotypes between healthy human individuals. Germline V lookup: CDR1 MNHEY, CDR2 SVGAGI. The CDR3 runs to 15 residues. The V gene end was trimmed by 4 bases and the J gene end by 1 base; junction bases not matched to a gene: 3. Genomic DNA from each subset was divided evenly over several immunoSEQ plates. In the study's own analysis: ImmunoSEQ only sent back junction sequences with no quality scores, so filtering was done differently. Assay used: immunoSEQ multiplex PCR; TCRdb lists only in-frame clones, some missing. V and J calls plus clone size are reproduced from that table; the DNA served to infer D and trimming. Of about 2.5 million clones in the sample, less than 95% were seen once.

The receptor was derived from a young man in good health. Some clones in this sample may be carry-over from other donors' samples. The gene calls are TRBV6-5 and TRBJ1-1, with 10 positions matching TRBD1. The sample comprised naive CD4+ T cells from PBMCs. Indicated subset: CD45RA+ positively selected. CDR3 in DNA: TGTGCCAGCAGTTTTTGGACAGGGGGGAACACTGAAGCTTTCTTT. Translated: CASSFWTGGNTEAFF.